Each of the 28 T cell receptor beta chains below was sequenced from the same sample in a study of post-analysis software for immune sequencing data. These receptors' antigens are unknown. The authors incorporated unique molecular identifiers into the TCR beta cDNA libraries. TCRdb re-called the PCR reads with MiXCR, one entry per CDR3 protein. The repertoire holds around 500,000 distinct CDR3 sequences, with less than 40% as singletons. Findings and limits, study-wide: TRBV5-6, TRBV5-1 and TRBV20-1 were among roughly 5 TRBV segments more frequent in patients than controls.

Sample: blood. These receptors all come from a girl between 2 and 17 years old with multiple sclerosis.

CDR3 amino acids: CASSLASGFEQYF. The CDR3 bases are TGCGCCAGCAGCTTGGCTAGTGGGTTCGAGCAGTACTTC. The chain couples TRBV5-1 to TRBJ2-7; D gene unclear. Trimming left V 0 bases short and J 6 bases short, with 10 bases between. This CDR3 is 13 amino acids long. The germline V gene has CDR1 SGHRS and CDR2 YFSETQ.

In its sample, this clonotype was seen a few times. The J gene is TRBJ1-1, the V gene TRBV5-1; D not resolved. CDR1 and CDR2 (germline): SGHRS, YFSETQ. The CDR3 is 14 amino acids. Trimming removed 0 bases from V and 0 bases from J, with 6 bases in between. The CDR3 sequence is CASSLGALNTEAFF. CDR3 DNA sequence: TGCGCCAGCAGCTTGGGGGCTTTGAACACTGAAGCTTTCTTT.

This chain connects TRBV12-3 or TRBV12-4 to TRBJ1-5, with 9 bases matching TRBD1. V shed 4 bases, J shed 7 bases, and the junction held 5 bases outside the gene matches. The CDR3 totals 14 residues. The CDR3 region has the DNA TGTGCCAGCAGTTGCGACAGGGGGAAGCAGCCCCAGCATTTT. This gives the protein CASSCDRGKQPQHF.

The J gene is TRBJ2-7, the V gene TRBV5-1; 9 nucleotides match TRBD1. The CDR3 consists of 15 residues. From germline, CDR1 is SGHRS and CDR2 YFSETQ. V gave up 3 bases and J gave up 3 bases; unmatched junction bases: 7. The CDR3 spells CASSSWTGESYEQYF. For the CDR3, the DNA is TGCGCCAGCAGCTCCTGGACAGGGGAGAGCTACGAGCAGTACTTC. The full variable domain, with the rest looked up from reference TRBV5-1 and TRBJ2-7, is KAGVTQTPRYLIKTRGQQVTLSCSPISGHRSVSWYQQTPGQGLQFLFEYFSETQRNKGNFPGRFSGRQFSNSRSEMNVSTLELGDSALYLCASSSWTGESYEQYFGPGTRLTVT.

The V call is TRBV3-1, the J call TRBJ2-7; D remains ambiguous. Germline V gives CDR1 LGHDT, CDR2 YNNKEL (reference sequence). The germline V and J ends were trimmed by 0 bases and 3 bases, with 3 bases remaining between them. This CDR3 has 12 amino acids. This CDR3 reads CASSQERYEQYF. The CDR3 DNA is TGTGCCAGCAGCCAAGAACGCTACGAGCAGTACTTC.

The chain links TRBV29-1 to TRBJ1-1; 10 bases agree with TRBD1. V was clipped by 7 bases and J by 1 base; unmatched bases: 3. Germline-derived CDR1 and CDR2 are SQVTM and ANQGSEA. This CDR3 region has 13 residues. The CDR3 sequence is CSGWDRGNTEAFF. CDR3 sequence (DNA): TGCAGCGGGTGGGACAGGGGGAACACTGAAGCTTTCTTT. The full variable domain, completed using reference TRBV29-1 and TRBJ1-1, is SAVISQKPSRDICQRGTSLTIQCQVDSQVTMMFWYRQQPGQSLTLIATANQGSEATYESGFVIDKFPISRPNLTFSTLTVSNMSPEDSSIYLCSGWDRGNTEAFFGQGTRLTVV.

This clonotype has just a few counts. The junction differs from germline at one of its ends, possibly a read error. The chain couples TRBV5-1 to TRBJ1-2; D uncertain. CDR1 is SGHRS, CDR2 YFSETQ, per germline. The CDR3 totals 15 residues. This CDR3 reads CASSLGMPDVYDYTF. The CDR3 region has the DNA TGCGCCAGCAGCTTAGGCATGCCGGATGTCTATGACTACACCTTC.

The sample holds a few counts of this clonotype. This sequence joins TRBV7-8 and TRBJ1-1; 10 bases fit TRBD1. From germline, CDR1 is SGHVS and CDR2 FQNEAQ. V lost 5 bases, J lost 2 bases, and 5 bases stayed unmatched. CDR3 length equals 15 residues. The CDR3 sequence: CASSARQGANTEAFF. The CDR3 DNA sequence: TGTGCCAGCAGCGCCCGACAGGGGGCTAACACTGAAGCTTTCTTT.

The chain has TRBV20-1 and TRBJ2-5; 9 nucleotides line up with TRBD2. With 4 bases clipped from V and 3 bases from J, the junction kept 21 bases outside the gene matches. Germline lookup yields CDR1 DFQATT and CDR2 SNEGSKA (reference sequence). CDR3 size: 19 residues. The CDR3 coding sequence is TGCAGTGCTACGAAGCCTTCCTCAGCGGGGGGTTTTCTGGAAGAGACCCAGTACTTC. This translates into CSATKPSSAGGFLEETQYF.

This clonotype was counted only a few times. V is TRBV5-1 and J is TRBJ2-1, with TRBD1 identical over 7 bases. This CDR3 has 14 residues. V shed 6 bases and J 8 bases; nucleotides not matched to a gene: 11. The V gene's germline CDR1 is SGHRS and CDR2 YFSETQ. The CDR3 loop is CASTRRGPMDEQFF. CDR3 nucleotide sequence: TGCGCCAGCACCCGTAGGGGGCCTATGGATGAGCAGTTCTTC.

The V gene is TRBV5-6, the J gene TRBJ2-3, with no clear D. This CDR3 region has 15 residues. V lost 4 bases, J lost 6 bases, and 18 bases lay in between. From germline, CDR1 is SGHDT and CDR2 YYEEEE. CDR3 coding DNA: TGTGCCAGCAGCCACCTGGAAAGGTCACCCGATACGCAGTATTTT. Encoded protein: CASSHLERSPDTQYF.

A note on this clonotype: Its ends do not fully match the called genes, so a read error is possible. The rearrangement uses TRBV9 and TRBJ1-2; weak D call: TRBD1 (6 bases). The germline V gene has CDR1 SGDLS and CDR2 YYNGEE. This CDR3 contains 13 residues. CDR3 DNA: TGTGCCAGCAGCGTCCAGGGGAACTGTGGCTACACCTTC. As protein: CASSVQGNCGYTF.

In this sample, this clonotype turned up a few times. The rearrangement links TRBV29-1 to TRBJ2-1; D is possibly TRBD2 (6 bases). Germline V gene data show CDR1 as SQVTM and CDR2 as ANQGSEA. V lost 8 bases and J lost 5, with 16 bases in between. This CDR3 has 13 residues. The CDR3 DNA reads TGCAGCTCAGCCGGGACTTCTGACAATGAGCAGTTCTTC. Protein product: CSSAGTSDNEQFF.

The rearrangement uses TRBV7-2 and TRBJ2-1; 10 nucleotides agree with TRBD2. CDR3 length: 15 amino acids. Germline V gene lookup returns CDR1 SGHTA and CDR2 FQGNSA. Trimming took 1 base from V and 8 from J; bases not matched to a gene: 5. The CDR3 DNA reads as TGTGCCAGCAGCTTAGACCTAGCGGGGGCGGATGAGCAGTTCTTC. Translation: CASSLDLAGADEQFF.

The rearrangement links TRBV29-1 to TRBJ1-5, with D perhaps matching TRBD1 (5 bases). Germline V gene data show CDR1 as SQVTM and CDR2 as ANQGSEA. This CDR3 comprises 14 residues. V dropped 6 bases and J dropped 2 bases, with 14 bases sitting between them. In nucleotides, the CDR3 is TGCAGCGTCTTTCAGACAGAAGGCAATCAGCCCCAGCATTTT. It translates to CSVFQTEGNQPQHF.

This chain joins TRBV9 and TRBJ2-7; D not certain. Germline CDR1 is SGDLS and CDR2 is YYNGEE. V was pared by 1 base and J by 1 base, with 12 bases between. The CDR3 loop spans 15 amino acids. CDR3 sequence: CASSVQATLSYEQYF. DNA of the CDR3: TGTGCCAGCAGCGTACAGGCGACCTTATCCTACGAGCAGTACTTC. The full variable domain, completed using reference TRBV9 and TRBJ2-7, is DSGVTQTPKHLITATGQRVTLRCSPRSGDLSVYWYQQSLDQGLQFLIQYYNGEERAKGNILERFSAQQFPDLHSELNLSSLELGDSALYFCASSVQATLSYEQYFGPGTRLTVT.

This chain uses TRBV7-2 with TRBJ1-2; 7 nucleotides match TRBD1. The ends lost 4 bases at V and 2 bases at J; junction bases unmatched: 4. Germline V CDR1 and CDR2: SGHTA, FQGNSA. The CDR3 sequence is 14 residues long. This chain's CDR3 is CASSSQGRNYGYTF. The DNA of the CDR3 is TGTGCCAGCAGCTCACAGGGGAGGAACTATGGCTACACCTTC.

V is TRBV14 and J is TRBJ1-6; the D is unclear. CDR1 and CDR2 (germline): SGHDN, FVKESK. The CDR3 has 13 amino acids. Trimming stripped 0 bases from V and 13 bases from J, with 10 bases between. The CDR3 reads CASSQDLSGPLHF. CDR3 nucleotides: TGTGCCAGCAGCCAAGACCTCAGCGGTCCCCTCCACTTT.

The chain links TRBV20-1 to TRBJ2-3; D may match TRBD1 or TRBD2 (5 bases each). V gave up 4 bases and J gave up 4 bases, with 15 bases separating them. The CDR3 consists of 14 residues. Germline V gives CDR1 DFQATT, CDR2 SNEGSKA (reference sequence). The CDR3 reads CSATGERGPDTQYF. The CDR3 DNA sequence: TGCAGTGCTACCGGGGAAAGGGGTCCAGATACGCAGTATTTT.

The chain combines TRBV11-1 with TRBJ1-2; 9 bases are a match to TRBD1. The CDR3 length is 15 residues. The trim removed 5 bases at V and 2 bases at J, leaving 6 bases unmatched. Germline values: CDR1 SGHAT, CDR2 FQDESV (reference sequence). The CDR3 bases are TGTGCCAGCAGCCCGTACAGGGGGCGAAACTATGGCTACACCTTC. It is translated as CASSPYRGRNYGYTF. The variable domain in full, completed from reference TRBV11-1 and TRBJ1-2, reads EAEVAQSPRYKITEKSQAVAFWCDPISGHATLYWYRQILGQGPELLVQFQDESVVDDSQLPKDRFSAERLKGVDSTLKIQPAELGDSAMYLCASSPYRGRNYGYTFGSGTRLTVV.

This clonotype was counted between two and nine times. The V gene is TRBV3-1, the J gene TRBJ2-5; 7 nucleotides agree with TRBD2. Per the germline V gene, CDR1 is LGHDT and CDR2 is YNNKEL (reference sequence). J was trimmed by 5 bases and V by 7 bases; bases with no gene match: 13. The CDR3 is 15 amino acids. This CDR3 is CASTSLAAGQETQYF. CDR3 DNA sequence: TGTGCCAGCACCTCCCTCGCAGCGGGGCAGGAGACCCAGTACTTC.

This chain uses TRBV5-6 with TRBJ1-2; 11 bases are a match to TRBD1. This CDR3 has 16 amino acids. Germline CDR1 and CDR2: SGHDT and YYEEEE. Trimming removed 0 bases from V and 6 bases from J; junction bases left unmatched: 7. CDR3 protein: CASSLAAGQGDDGYTF. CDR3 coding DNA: TGTGCCAGCAGCTTGGCCGCGGGACAGGGGGACGATGGCTACACCTTC.

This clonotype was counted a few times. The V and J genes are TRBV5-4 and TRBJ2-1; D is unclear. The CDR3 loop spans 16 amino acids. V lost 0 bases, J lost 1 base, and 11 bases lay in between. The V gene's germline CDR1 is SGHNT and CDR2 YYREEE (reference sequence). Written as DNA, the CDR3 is TGTGCCAGCAGCTTGGGTAGCCTACCATCCTACAATGAGCAGTTCTTC. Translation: CASSLGSLPSYNEQFF.

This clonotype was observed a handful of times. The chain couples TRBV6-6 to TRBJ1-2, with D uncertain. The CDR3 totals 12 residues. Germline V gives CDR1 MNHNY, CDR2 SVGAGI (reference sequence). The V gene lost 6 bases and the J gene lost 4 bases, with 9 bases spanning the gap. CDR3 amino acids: CASSSEGYGYTF. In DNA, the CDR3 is TGTGCCAGCAGCTCAGAGGGCTATGGCTACACCTTC.

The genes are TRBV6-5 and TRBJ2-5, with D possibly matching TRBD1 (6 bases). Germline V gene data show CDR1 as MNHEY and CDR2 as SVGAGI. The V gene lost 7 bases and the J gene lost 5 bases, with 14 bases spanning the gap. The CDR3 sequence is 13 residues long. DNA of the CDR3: TGTGCCAGCAAAGGGGTTCAGGGGGAGACCCAGTACTTC. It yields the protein CASKGVQGETQYF.

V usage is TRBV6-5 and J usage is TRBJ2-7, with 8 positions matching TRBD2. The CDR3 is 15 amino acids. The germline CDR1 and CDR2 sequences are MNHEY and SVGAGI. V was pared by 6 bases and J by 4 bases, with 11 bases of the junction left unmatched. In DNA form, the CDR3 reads TGTGCCAGCAGAACAACAGCGGGGGCTACTTACGAGCAGTACTTC. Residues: CASRTTAGATYEQYF.

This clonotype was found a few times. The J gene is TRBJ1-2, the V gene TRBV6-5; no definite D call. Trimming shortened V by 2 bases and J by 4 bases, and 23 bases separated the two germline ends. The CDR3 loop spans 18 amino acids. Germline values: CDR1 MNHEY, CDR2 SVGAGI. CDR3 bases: TGTGCCAGCAGTTACGGAGCGGGCCTAACCCGACTCAGCTATGGCTACACCTTC. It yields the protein CASSYGAGLTRLSYGYTF.

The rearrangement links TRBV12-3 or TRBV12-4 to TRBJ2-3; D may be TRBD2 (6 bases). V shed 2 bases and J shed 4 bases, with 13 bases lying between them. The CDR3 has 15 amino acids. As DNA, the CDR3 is TGTGCCAGCAGTTTATCTTCGTCTAGCGCAGATACGCAGTATTTT. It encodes CASSLSSSSADTQYF.